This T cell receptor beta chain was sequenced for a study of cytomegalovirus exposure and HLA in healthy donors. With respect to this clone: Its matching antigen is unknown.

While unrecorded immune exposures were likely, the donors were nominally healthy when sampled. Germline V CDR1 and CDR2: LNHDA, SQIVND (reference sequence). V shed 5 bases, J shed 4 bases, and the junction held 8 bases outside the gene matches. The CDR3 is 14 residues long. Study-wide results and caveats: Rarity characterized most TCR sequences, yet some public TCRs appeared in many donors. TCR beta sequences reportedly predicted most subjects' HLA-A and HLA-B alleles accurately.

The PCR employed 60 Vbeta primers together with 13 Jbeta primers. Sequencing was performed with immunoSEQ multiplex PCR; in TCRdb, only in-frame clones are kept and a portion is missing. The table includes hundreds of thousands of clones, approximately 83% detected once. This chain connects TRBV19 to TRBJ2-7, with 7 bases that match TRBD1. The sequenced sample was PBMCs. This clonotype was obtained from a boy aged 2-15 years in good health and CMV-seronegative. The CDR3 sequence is CASSPQQGWYEQYF. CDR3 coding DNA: TGTGCCAGTAGTCCCCAACAGGGGTGGTACGAGCAGTACTTC.